These T cell receptor beta chains were read from a single sample in a study of blood T cell repertoires in COVID-19. Measured with immunoSEQ multiplex PCR; TCRdb has only the in-frame clones, and not every one. The data show over 200,000 clones, approximately 91% seen once. What was sequenced was peripheral blood. The receptors were gathered from a woman aged 25 to 39 with acute or convalescent COVID-19. CDR3s include the opening cysteine and the closing phenylalanine or tryptophan. Fields, in order: clone size, V gene, J gene, D gene, CDR3 protein, CDR3 DNA. D genes are given only for firm matches. Size values are once, few and many counts, or a class for expanded clones, and some rows have none.

NA	TRBV7-9	TRBJ2-2	NA	CASSFQAGTAHTGELFF	TGTGCCAGCAGCTTCCAAGCGGGCACAGCGCACACCGGGGAGCTGTTTTTT
NA	TRBV19	TRBJ1-5	TRBD1	CASSIELGQGHQPQHF	TGTGCCAGTAGTATAGAGTTGGGACAGGGGCATCAGCCCCAGCATTTT
NA	TRBV9	TRBJ2-5	NA	CASSVDGGWETQYF	TGTGCCAGCAGCGTAGATGGCGGATGGGAGACCCAGTACTTC
once	TRBV6-2/TRBV6-3	TRBJ2-2	TRBD1	CASSYSAGGVGNTGELFF	TGTGCCAGCAGTTACTCAGCAGGGGGTGTAGGGAACACCGGGGAGCTGTTTTTT
NA	TRBV5-4	TRBJ2-1	TRBD2	CASSFQNIAGAHYNEQFF	TGTGCCAGCAGCTTCCAAAACATAGCGGGAGCCCACTACAATGAGCAGTTCTTC
NA	TRBV5-1	TRBJ2-1	NA	CASSLDRQGSYNEQFF	TGCGCCAGCAGCTTGGATAGGCAGGGCAGTTACAATGAGCAGTTCTTC
few	TRBV2	TRBJ1-4	TRBD1	CATTRQGLREKLFF	TGTGCCACCACAAGACAGGGGCTACGCGAAAAACTGTTTTTT
NA	TRBV11-3	TRBJ2-2	NA	CASSPQGHGRTGELFF	TGTGCCAGCAGCCCCCAGGGTCATGGACGGACCGGGGAGCTGTTTTTT
NA	TRBV24-1	TRBJ2-1	NA	CATSGGGSSYNEQFF	TGTGCCACCAGTGGTGGGGGGAGCTCCTACAATGAGCAGTTCTTC
NA	TRBV19	TRBJ1-2	NA	CASSVQTGLPTGYTF	TGTGCCAGTAGTGTTCAAACCGGACTCCCGACAGGCTACACCTTC
NA	TRBV5-6	TRBJ2-1	NA	CASSLVSNEQFF	TGTGCCAGCAGCTTGGTTAGCAATGAGCAGTTCTTC
once	TRBV5-1	TRBJ2-2	TRBD2	CASGLAGVAAGELFF	TGCGCCAGCGGTTTAGCGGGAGTAGCCGCCGGGGAGCTGTTTTTT
few	TRBV2	TRBJ2-1	NA	CASSVGQRAYNEQFF	TGTGCCAGCAGTGTAGGGCAGAGGGCCTACAATGAGCAGTTCTTC
NA	TRBV5-6	TRBJ2-7	TRBD2	CASSPTSGSYEQYF	TGTGCCAGCAGTCCCACTAGCGGCAGCTACGAGCAGTACTTC
NA	TRBV27	TRBJ2-2	NA	CASSLGQLNTGELFF	TGTGCCAGCAGTCTAGGACAGCTTAACACCGGGGAGCTGTTTTTT
NA	TRBV5-6	TRBJ2-3	TRBD2	CASSYPGLGDTDTQYF	TGTGCCAGCAGCTACCCGGGACTAGGGGACACAGATACGCAGTATTTT
NA	TRBV19	TRBJ2-6	TRBD2	CASTTELAGAPGANVLTF	TGTGCCAGTACTACAGAACTAGCGGGTGCCCCGGGGGCCAACGTCCTGACTTTC
NA	TRBV19	TRBJ2-1	TRBD2	CASRMGLVYNEQFF	TGTGCCAGTAGGATGGGACTAGTCTACAATGAGCAGTTCTTC
NA	TRBV6-5	TRBJ1-3	NA	CASSYSSRQAGNTIYF	TGTGCCAGCAGTTACTCGTCCCGACAGGCTGGAAACACCATATATTTT
NA	TRBV10-3	TRBJ1-4	NA	CAISESVTGLGEKLFF	TGTGCCATCAGTGAGTCGGTGACAGGCCTGGGAGAAAAACTGTTTTTT
NA	TRBV10-3	TRBJ1-2	TRBD1	CAISEHRGEGYTF	TGTGCCATCAGTGAGCACAGGGGGGAGGGCTACACCTTC
NA	TRBV29-1	TRBJ2-3	TRBD1	CSVESTGGDTQYF	TGCAGCGTTGAAAGCACAGGGGGTGATACGCAGTATTTT
few	TRBV2	TRBJ1-1	TRBD1	CAVRTGLVNTEAFF	TGTGCCGTTCGGACAGGCTTAGTGAACACTGAAGCTTTCTTT
NA	TRBV6-2/TRBV6-3	TRBJ2-5	NA	CASSPKETQYF	TGTGCCAGCAGTCCAAAAGAGACCCAGTACTTC
NA	TRBV19	TRBJ2-2	TRBD2	CASSLGLAGPTGELFF	TGTGCCAGTAGCCTGGGACTAGCGGGACCCACCGGGGAGCTGTTTTTT
NA	TRBV27	TRBJ2-3	NA	CASSGRDTQYF	TGTGCCAGCAGTGGGAGAGATACGCAGTATTTT
NA	TRBV2	TRBJ1-5	NA	CASSLSPGFDGNQPQHF	TGTGCCAGCAGTCTTTCCCCGGGGTTCGATGGCAATCAGCCCCAGCATTTT
NA	TRBV11-3	TRBJ2-7	NA	CASSLDQGIYEQYF	TGTGCCAGCAGCTTAGATCAGGGGATCTACGAGCAGTACTTC
NA	TRBV25-1	TRBJ2-7	TRBD2	CASSELAGPYEQYF	TGTGCCAGCAGTGAGCTAGCGGGTCCCTACGAGCAGTACTTC
NA	TRBV19	TRBJ2-7	TRBD2	CASSIGVAGVRYEQYF	TGTGCCAGTAGTATAGGGGTAGCGGGAGTGAGATACGAGCAGTACTTC
NA	TRBV11-2	TRBJ2-2	TRBD1	CASSLVTGWAGELFF	TGTGCCAGCAGCTTAGTGACAGGGTGGGCCGGGGAGCTGTTTTTT
NA	TRBV5-6	TRBJ2-2	NA	CASSFLGGTGELFF	TGTGCCAGCAGCTTTCTTGGCGGGACCGGGGAGCTGTTTTTT
NA	TRBV5-1	TRBJ2-7	NA	CASSLETGFPYEQYF	TGCGCCAGCAGCTTGGAAACAGGTTTCCCCTACGAGCAGTACTTC
NA	TRBV2	TRBJ2-1	TRBD2	CASSVSGSSYNEQFF	TGTGCCAGCAGTGTGAGCGGGAGCTCCTACAATGAGCAGTTCTTC
NA	TRBV6-6	TRBJ2-7	TRBD1	CTSSRDRGLWEQYF	TGTACCAGCAGTAGAGACAGGGGGCTTTGGGAGCAGTACTTC
NA	TRBV30	TRBJ1-6	NA	CAWSGNSPLHF	TGTGCCTGGAGCGGTAATTCACCCCTCCACTTT
NA	TRBV7-9	TRBJ1-5	NA	CASGEGNQPQHF	TGTGCCAGCGGCGAGGGCAATCAGCCCCAGCATTTT
NA	TRBV9	TRBJ2-2	NA	CASSVGGTANTGELFF	TGTGCCAGCAGCGTAGGCGGGACGGCGAACACCGGGGAGCTGTTTTTT